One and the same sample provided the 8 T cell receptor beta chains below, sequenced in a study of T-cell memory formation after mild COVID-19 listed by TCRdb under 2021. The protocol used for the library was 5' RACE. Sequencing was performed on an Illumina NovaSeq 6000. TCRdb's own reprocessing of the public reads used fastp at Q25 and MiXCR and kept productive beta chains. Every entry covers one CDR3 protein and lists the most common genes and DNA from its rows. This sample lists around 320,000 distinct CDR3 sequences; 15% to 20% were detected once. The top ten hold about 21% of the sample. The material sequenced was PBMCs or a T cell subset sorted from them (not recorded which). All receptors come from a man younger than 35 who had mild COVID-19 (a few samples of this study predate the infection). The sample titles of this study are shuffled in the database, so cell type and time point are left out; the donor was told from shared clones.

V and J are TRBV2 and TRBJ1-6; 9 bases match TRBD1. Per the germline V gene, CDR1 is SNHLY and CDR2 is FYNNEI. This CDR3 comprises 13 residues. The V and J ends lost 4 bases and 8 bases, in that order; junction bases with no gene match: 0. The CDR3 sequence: CASSGTGDSPLHF. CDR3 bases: TGTGCCAGCAGTGGGACAGGGGATTCACCCCTCCACTTT.

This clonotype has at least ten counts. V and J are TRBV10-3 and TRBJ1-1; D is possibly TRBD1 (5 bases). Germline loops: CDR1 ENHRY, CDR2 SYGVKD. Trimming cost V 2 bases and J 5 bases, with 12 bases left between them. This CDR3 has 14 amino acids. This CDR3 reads CAISEGAGQTEAFF. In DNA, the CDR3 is TGTGCCATCAGTGAGGGGGCCGGGCAGACTGAAGCTTTCTTT.

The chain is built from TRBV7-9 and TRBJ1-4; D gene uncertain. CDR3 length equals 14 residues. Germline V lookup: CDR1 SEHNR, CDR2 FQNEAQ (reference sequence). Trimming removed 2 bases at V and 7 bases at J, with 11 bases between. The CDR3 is CASSLLRTREKLFF. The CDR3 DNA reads TGTGCCAGCAGCTTACTGAGGACGCGTGAAAAACTGTTTTTT.

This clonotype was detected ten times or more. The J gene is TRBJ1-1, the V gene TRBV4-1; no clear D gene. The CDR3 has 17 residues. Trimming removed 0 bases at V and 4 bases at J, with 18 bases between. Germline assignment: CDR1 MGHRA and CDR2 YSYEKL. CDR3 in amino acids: CASSQEPKGSLGTEAFF. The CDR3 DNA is TGCGCCAGCAGCCAAGAACCTAAGGGATCCTTAGGCACTGAAGCTTTCTTT.

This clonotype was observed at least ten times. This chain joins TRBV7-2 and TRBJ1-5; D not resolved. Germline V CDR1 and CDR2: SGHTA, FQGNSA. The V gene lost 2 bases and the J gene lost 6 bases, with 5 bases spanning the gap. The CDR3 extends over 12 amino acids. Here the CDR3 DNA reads TGTGCCAGCAGCTTACCGGGTCAGCCCCAGCATTTT. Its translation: CASSLPGQPQHF.

This CDR3 is CASSEIPGRDEKLFF. CDR3 in DNA: TGCGCCAGCAGCGAGATCCCGGGCCGAGATGAAAAACTGTTTTTT. This chain uses TRBV5-1 with TRBJ1-4; D unclear. Germline V gene lookup returns CDR1 SGHRS and CDR2 YFSETQ. Trimming removed 4 bases from V and 6 bases from J, with 16 bases in between. The CDR3 runs to 15 residues.

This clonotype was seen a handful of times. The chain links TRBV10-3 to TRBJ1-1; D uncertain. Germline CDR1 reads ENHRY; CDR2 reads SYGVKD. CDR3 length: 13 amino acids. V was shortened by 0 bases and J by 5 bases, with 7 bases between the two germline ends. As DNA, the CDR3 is TGTGCCATCAGTGAGTCCGAGGAGACTGAAGCTTTCTTT. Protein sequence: CAISESEETEAFF.

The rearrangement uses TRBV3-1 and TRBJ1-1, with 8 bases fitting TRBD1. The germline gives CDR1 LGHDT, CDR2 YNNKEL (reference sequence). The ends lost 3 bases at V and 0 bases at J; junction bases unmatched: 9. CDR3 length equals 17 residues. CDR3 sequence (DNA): TGTGCCAGCAGCCACGGGAACAGGGGGGGAGTGAACACTGAAGCTTTCTTT. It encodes CASSHGNRGGVNTEAFF.